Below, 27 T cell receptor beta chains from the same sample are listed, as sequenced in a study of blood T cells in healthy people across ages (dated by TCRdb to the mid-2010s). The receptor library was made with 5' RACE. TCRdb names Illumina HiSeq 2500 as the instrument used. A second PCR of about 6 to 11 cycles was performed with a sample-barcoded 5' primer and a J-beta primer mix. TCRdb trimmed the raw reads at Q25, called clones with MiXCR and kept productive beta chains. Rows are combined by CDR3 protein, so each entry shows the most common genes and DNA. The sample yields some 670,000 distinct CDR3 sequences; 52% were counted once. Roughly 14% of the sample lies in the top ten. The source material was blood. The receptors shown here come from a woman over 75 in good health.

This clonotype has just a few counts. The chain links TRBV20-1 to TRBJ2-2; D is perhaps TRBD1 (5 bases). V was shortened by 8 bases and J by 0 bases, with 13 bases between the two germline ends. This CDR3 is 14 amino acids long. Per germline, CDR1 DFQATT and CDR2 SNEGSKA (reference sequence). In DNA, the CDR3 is TGCAGTTGTAGACAGACCGCGAACACCGGGGAGCTGTTTTTT. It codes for CSCRQTANTGELFF.

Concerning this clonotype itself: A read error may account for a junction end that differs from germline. The CDR3 loop reads CASTRAPKDIQYF. In DNA form, the CDR3 reads TGTGCCAGCACTCGGGCCCCCAAAGACATTCAGTACTTC. The chain has TRBV12-3 or TRBV12-4 and TRBJ2-4; D not resolved. The CDR3 consists of 13 residues.

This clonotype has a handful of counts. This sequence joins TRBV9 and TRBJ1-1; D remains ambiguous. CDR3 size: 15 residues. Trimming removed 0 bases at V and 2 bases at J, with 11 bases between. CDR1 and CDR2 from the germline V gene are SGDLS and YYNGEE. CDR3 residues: CASSVASNSNTEAFF. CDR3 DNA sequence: TGTGCCAGCAGCGTAGCTAGTAATAGCAACACTGAAGCTTTCTTT.

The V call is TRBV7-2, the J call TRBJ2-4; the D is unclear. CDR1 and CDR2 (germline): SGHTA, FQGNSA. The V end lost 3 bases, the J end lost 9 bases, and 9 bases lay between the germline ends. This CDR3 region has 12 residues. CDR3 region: CASSFPGSIQYF. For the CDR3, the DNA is TGTGCCAGCAGCTTCCCAGGAAGCATTCAGTACTTC.

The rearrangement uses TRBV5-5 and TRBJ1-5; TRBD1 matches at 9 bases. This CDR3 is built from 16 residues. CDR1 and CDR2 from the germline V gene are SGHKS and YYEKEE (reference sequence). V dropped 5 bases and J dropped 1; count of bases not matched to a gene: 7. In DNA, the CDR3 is TGTGCCAGCAGAACTACAGGGGGCATGAGCAATCAGCCCCAGCATTTT. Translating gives CASRTTGGMSNQPQHF. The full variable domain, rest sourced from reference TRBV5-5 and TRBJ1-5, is DAGVTQSPTHLIKTRGQQVTLRCSPISGHKSVSWYQQVLGQGPQFIFQYYEKEERGRGNFPDRFSARQFPNYSSELNVNALLLGDSALYLCASRTTGGMSNQPQHFGDGTRLSIL.

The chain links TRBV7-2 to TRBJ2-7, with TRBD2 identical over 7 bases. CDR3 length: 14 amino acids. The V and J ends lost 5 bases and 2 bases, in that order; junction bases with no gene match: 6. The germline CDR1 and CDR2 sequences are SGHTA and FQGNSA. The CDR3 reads CASSLPGGAYEQYF. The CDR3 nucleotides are TGTGCCAGCAGCCTCCCTGGGGGGGCCTACGAGCAGTACTTC.

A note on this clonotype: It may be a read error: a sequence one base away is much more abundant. The CDR3 DNA follows: TGTGCCAGCAGCTTTTCGGCGGCTTTAGGGCCCTACGAGCAGTACTTC. The encoded protein is CASSFSAALGPYEQYF. The rearrangement uses TRBV7-2 and TRBJ2-7; no clear D gene. The CDR3 is 16 amino acids. Trimming pared 3 bases from V and 2 bases from J, leaving 17 bases between. Germline V gene lookup returns CDR1 SGHTA and CDR2 FQGNSA.

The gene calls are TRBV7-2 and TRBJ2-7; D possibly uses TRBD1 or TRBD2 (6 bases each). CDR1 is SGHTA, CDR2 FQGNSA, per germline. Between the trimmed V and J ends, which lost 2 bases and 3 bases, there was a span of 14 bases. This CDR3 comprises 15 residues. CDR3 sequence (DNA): TGTGCCAGCAGCTTAAGGGGGGAAGGACTCTACGAGCAGTACTTC. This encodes CASSLRGEGLYEQYF.

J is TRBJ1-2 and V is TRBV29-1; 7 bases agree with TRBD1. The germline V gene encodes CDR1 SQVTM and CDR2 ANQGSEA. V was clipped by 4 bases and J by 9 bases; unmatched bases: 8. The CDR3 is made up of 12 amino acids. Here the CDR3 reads CSVVIGTARYTF. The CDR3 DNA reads TGCAGCGTTGTTATCGGGACAGCCCGCTACACCTTC.

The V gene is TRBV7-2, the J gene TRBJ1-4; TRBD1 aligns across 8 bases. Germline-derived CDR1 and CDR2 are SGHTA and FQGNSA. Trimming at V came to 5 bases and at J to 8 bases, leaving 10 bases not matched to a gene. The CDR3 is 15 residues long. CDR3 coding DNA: TGTGCCAGCAGCCCCGTAGGACAGGGAAGCGAAAAACTGTTTTTT. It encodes CASSPVGQGSEKLFF.

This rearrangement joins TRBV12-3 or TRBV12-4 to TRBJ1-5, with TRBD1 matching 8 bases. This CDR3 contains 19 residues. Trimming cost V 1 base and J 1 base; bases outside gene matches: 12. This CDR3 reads CASSLGGGQGWGSNQPQHF. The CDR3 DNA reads TGTGCCAGCAGTTTAGGGGGCGGACAGGGATGGGGAAGCAATCAGCCCCAGCATTTT.

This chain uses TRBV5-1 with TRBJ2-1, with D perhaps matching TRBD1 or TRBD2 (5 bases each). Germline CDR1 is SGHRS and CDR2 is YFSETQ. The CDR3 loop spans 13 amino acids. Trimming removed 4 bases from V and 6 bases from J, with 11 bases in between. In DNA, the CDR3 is TGCGCCAGCAGCGTGGGGGTAGGCAATGAGCAGTTCTTC. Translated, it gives CASSVGVGNEQFF.

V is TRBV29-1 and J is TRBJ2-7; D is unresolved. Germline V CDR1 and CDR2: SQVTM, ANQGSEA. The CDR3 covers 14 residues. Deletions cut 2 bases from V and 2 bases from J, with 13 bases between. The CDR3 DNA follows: TGCAGCGTTGAAAAGGGTCACCAGCCCTACGAGCAGTACTTC. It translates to CSVEKGHQPYEQYF.

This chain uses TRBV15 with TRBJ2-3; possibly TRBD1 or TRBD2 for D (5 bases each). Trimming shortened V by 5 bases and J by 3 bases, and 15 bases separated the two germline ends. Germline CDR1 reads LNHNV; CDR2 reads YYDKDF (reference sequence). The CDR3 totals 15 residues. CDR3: CATSPGVRETDTQYF. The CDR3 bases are TGTGCCACCAGCCCCGGTGTCAGGGAGACAGATACGCAGTATTTT.

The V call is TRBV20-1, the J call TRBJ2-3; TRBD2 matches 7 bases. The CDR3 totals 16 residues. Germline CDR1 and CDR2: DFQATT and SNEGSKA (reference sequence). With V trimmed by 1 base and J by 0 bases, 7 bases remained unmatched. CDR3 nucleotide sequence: TGCAGTGCTAGAGGGTCTAGCGGCTTTAGCACAGATACGCAGTATTTT. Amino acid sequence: CSARGSSGFSTDTQYF.

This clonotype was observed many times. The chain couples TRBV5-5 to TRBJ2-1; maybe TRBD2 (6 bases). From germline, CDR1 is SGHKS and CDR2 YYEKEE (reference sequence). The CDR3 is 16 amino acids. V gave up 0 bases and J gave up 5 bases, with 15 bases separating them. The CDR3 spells CASSLGPTGEHNEQFF. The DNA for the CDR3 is TGTGCCAGCAGCTTGGGGCCCACGGGGGAGCACAATGAGCAGTTCTTC.

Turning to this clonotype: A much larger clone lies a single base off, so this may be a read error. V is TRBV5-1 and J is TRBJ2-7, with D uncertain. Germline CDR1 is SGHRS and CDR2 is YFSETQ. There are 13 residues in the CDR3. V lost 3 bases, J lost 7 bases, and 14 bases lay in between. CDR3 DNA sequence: TGCGCCAGCAGCTCAGACCCTTACAATGAGCAGTACTTC. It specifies CASSSDPYNEQYF.

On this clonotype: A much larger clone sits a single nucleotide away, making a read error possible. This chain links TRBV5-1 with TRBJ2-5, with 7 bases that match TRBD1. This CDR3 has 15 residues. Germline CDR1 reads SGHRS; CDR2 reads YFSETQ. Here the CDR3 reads CAGSLDSQYTGEQYF. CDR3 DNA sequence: TGCGCCGGCAGCTTAGACTCTCAATATACAGGGGAGCAGTACTTC.

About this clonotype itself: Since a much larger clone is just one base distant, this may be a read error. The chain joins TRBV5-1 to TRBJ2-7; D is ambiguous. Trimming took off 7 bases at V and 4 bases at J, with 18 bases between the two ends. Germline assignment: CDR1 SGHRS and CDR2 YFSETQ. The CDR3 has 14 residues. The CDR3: CASDREDPRYEQYF. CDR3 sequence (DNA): TGCGCCAGCGACCGCGAGGATCCAAGGTACGAGCAGTACTTC.

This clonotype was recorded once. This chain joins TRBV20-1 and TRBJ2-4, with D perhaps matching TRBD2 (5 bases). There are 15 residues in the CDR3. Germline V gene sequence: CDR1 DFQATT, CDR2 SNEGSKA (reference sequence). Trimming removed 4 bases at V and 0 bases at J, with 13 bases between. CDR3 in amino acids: CSATSGFLAKNIQYF. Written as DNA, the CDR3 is TGCAGTGCTACCTCGGGATTTCTAGCCAAAAACATTCAGTACTTC.

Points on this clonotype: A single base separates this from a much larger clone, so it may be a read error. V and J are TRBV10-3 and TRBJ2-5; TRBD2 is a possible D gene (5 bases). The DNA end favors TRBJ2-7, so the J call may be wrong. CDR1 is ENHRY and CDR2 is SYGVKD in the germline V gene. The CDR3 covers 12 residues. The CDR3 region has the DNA TGTGCCATCAGTGAGCCGGGGTACGAGCAGTACTTC. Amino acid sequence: CAISEPGYEQYF.

The CDR3 nucleotides are TGTGCCACCAGCAGTCGCGTAACCGGGGACGAGCAGTACTTC. This encodes CATSSRVTGDEQYF. This chain uses TRBV15 with TRBJ2-4; tentative D call: TRBD2 (5 bases). The J call is uncertain, as TRBJ2-7 better fits the DNA end. CDR1 is LNHNV, CDR2 YYDKDF, per germline (reference sequence). The CDR3 sequence is 14 residues long.

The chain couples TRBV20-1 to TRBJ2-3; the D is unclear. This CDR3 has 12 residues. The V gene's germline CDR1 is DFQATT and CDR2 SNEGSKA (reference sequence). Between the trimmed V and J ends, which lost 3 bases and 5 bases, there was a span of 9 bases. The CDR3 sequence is CSASGLGDTQYF. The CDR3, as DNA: TGCAGTGCTAGTGGGTTGGGAGATACGCAGTATTTT.

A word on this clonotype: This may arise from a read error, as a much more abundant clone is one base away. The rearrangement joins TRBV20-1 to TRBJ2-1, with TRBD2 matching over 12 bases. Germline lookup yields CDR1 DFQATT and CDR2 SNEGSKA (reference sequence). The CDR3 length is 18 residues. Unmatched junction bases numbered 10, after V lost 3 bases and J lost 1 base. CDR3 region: CSASPKELAGGSYNEQFF. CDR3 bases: TGCAGTGCTAGCCCTAAAGAACTAGCGGGGGGTTCCTACAATGAGCAGTTCTTC.

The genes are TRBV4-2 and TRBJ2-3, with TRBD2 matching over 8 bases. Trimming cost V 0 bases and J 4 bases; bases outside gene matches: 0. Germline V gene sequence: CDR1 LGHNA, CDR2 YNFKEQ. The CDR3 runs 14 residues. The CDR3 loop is CASSQDGRADTQYF. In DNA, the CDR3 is TGTGCCAGCAGCCAAGACGGGAGGGCAGATACGCAGTATTTT.

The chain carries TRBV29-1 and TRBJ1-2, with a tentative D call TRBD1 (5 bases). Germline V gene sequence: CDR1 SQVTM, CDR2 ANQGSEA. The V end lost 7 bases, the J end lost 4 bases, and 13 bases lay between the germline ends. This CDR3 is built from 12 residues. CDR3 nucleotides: TGCAGCGGAGGAGGGGTCAGCTATGGCTACACCTTC. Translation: CSGGGVSYGYTF.

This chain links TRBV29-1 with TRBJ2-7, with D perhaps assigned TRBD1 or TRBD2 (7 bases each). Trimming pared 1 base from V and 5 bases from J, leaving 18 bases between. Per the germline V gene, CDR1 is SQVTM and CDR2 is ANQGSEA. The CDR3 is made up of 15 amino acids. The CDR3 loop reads CSVEGGGGGLHEQYF. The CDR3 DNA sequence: TGCAGCGTTGAAGGCGGGGGAGGGGGCCTGCACGAGCAGTACTTC.